Given below is one TCR beta chain in context. Its matching antigen is unknown. In the same sample, other DNA sequences code for this CDR3. Treatment: about 20 received Ad26.COV2.S at low or high dose, single or two shots; several received placebo; per-sample allocation not given. Day 63 after the first injection of vaccine or placebo was the sampling time. Boston provided a donor who was an adult aged 18-55 years. The data derive from a study of Ad26.COV2.S vaccination and SARS-CoV-2 variants. Study-wide results and limits: The analyses of TCR breadth and depth may have understated the size of total T cell responses. Placebo recipients trailed vaccine recipients in spike-specific TCR breadth.

The repertoire was sequenced with immunoSEQ multiplex PCR; TCRdb's copy has only in-frame clones and lacks some. The repertoire holds over 400,000 clones, with 89% as singletons. This CDR3 has 13 amino acids. Germline V lookup: CDR1 LNHDA, CDR2 SQIVND (reference sequence). Trimming cost V 3 bases and J 8 bases, with 8 bases left between them. This material consisted of peripheral blood, taken in a trial of Ad26.COV2.S vaccine versus placebo. The rearrangement uses TRBV19 and TRBJ1-6, with D perhaps TRBD1 (5 bases). This clonotype originated in a person between 18 and 65 years old who received the Ad26.COV2.S COVID-19 vaccine or a placebo. CDR3 region: CASSIPGDSPLHF. The DNA of the CDR3 is TGTGCCAGTAGTATCCCGGGGGATTCACCCCTCCACTTT. Based on the CDR3 plus reference TRBV19 and TRBJ1-6, the full variable domain is DGGITQSPKYLFRKEGQNVTLSCEQNLNHDAMYWYRQDPGQGLRLIYYSQIVNDFQKGDIAEGYSVSREKKESFPLTVTSAQKNPTAFYLCASSIPGDSPLHFGNGTRLTVT.